This TCR beta chain came from a study of T-cell memory formation after mild COVID-19. Overall study context: TCR clusters mostly belonged to single donors.

Study outcomes and limitations: Clonal second-wave expansions that peaked on day 37 had unconfirmed SARS-CoV-2 specificity. From day 15 to 85, contracting clones were balanced between CD4 and CD8, whereas later expanders leaned toward CD4+.

This clonotype occurred a few times. What it binds is unknown. cDNA libraries for TCR alpha and TCR beta, carrying sample barcodes and UMIs, came from 5'RACE with constant-segment primers. TCRdb re-analysed the 5' RACE reads in MiXCR, keeping a single row per CDR3 protein. The sample yields 350,000 to 450,000 distinct CDR3 sequences, around 14% seen once. The clonotype comes from a young man who had mild COVID-19 (a few samples of this study predate the infection). Cell type and time point are not known. The source material was PBMCs or a T cell subset sorted from them (not recorded which).

The CDR3 DNA is TGTGCCTGGAGCCCCGGGACAGGGTGGGGCTATGGCTACACCTTC. As protein: CAWSPGTGWGYGYTF. The chain joins TRBV30 to TRBJ1-2; 9 bases line up with TRBD1. This CDR3 contains 15 residues. CDR1 is GTSNPN, CDR2 SVGIG, per germline (reference sequence). The V gene end was trimmed by 3 bases and the J gene end by 4 bases; junction bases not matched to a gene: 9.